This entry describes one TCR beta chain. This CDR3 is built from 14 residues. The germline V gene has CDR1 SGHRS and CDR2 YFSETQ. Between the trimmed V and J ends, which lost 4 bases and 1 base, there was a span of 9 bases. The sample comes from a study of blood T cell repertoires in COVID-19. Whole-study context: Researchers got acute and convalescent COVID-19 samples from the United States, Italy and Spain. PBMCs, B-cell-depleted T cells, or T cells provided the cDNA or gDNA that made up the material.

Assay used: immunoSEQ multiplex PCR; TCRdb lists only in-frame clones, some missing. Here the sample spans about 310,000 clones, roughly 86% being singletons. This TCR was recovered from a woman in her 50s who had recovered from COVID-19. The chain carries TRBV5-1 and TRBJ1-3; D is possibly TRBD1 (5 bases). The material sequenced was peripheral blood. This CDR3 reads CASSPDRSGNTIYF. The DNA of the CDR3 is TGCGCCAGCAGCCCAGACAGATCTGGAAACACCATATATTTT.